This T cell receptor beta chain was documented in a study of identical twins. Overall study results and limits: Twins shared out-of-frame alpha sequences with excess low generation probability. Findings depended on cross-sectional statistics rather than tracking the same donors.

TCRdb redid the calling of the 5' RACE reads with MiXCR, one entry per CDR3 protein. Of a few hundred thousand distinct CDR3 sequences listed, 13% to 15% were seen once; the top ten hold about 0.4%. A few counts support this clonotype. Its antigen is not identified. The germline V gene has CDR1 SGHAT and CDR2 FQNNGV. There are 15 residues in the CDR3. V was pared by 7 bases and J by 5 bases, with 13 bases of the junction left unmatched. These records were also assigned to another study, of yellow fever vaccine responses in identical twins.

This chain joins TRBV11-2 and TRBJ2-5; 7 bases fit TRBD1. The specimen was CD4+ T cells sorted from blood. The sequence came from a woman aged 18-29 years in good health. The CDR3 DNA sequence: TGTGCCAGCAACCTTAACAGGGGCTACGGGGAGACCCAGTACTTC. It encodes CASNLNRGYGETQYF.